Following are 30 T cell receptor beta chains from one sample sequenced in a study of cytomegalovirus exposure and HLA in healthy donors. The PCR used 60 Vbeta and 13 Jbeta primers. Data came from immunoSEQ multiplex PCR; TCRdb stores just in-frame clones and leaves some out. This sample has approximately 210,000 clones, with over 75% found just once. Sequencing input: PBMCs. These receptors were taken from a male donor in good health and CMV-seronegative.

The chain has TRBV7-9 and TRBJ2-7, with 9 bases lining up with TRBD2. V lost 0 bases, J lost 6 bases, and 3 bases stayed unmatched. There are 14 residues in the CDR3. The germline CDR1 and CDR2 sequences are SEHNR and FQNEAQ (reference sequence). In DNA, the CDR3 is TGTGCCAGCAGCTTAGCTAGCGGGAGAGGCGAGCAGTACTTC. It yields the protein CASSLASGRGEQYF. Filled out from reference TRBV7-9 and TRBJ2-7, the complete variable domain reads DTGVSQNPRHKITKRGQNVTFRCDPISEHNRLYWYRQTLGQGPEFLTYFQNEAQLEKSRLLSDRFSAERPKGSFSTLEIQRTEQGDSAMYLCASSLASGRGEQYFGPGTRLTVT.

The V gene is TRBV7-9, the J gene TRBJ1-1, with unresolved D. Deletions cut 3 bases from V and 7 bases from J, with 12 bases between. In germline, CDR1 is SEHNR, CDR2 FQNEAQ (reference sequence). This CDR3 region has 13 residues. The CDR3 DNA reads TGTGCCAGCAGCTTCTCAGGATCCTATGAAGCTTTCTTT. Translation gives CASSFSGSYEAFF.

This clone was seen a handful of times. The rearrangement joins TRBV6-5 to TRBJ1-2; 9 nucleotides match TRBD1. Looked up from germline, CDR1 is MNHEY and CDR2 is SVGAGI. This CDR3 is built from 16 residues. Trimming removed 1 base from V and 4 bases from J; junction bases left unmatched: 7. The CDR3 DNA reads TGTGCCAGCAGTTACTTAATAACAGGGGGCGGCTATGGCTACACCTTC. As protein: CASSYLITGGGYGYTF.

The chain joins TRBV19 to TRBJ2-4, with TRBD1 as a possible D gene (5 bases). With 3 bases removed from V and 0 bases from J, the gap between germline ends came to 12 bases. CDR1 is LNHDA and CDR2 is SQIVND in the germline V gene (reference sequence). The CDR3 covers 16 residues. The DNA of the CDR3 is TGTGCCAGTAGTATTGGCGGACACTTAGCCAAAAACATTCAGTACTTC. Its protein product is CASSIGGHLAKNIQYF. The variable domain in full, completed from reference TRBV19 and TRBJ2-4, reads DGGITQSPKYLFRKEGQNVTLSCEQNLNHDAMYWYRQDPGQGLRLIYYSQIVNDFQKGDIAEGYSVSREKKESFPLTVTSAQKNPTAFYLCASSIGGHLAKNIQYFGAGTRLSVL.

Concerning this clone itself: Compared with germline, one end of the junction differs, possibly owing to a read error. This chain links TRBV7-9 with TRBJ2-7; D remains ambiguous. CDR1 SEHNR and CDR2 FQNEAQ come from the germline V gene (reference sequence). The CDR3 contains 15 residues. CDR3 region: CASSLAGAPSDEQYF. The CDR3 region has the DNA TGTGCCAGCAGCTTAGCCGGAGCCCCCTCCGACGAGCAGTACTTC.

This chain links TRBV4-1 with TRBJ2-7; D possibly corresponds to TRBD1 (5 bases). CDR3 length: 15 amino acids. Germline lookup yields CDR1 MGHRA and CDR2 YSYEKL. V lost 2 bases and J lost 2, with 13 bases in between. CDR3 in amino acids: CASSQTHTGAYEQYF. The CDR3, as DNA: TGCGCCAGCAGCCAAACCCACACAGGAGCCTACGAGCAGTACTTC.

The rearrangement links TRBV5-1 to TRBJ2-3, with no clear D. The CDR3 extends over 12 amino acids. The V end was cut by 0 bases, the J end by 4 bases, with 3 bases between. CDR1 is SGHRS, CDR2 YFSETQ, per germline. The CDR3 region has the DNA TGCGCCAGCAGCTTGGTATCAGATACGCAGTATTTT. This codes for CASSLVSDTQYF.

Points on this clone: One junction end does not reproduce the germline sequence, and a read error may be involved. This chain links TRBV7-9 with TRBJ2-6; 7 bases agree with TRBD1. The germline V gene encodes CDR1 SEHNR and CDR2 FQNEAQ (reference sequence). The CDR3 is 18 residues long. The CDR3: CSSSSRDRAHSGANVLTF. The CDR3 DNA follows: TGTTCCAGCAGCTCCCGAGACAGGGCCCACTCTGGGGCCAACGTCCTGACTTTC.

The rearrangement joins TRBV7-2 to TRBJ2-3, with 10 bases fitting TRBD2. Trimming cost V 8 bases and J 1 base; bases outside gene matches: 12. This CDR3 spans 17 amino acids. Germline V lookup: CDR1 SGHTA, CDR2 FQGNSA. For the CDR3, the DNA is TGTGCCAGCCCGACTAGCGGGTTTTCTCAGCGCACAGATACGCAGTATTTT. Translation: CASPTSGFSQRTDTQYF.

The genes are TRBV11-3 and TRBJ2-3, with 7 bases aligning to TRBD1. V gave up 6 bases and J gave up 4 bases; unmatched junction bases: 4. This CDR3 region has 13 residues. In germline, CDR1 is SGHNT, CDR2 YENEEA. In nucleotides, the CDR3 is TGTGCCAGCAGGGGACAGAGGGCAGATACGCAGTATTTT. It is translated as CASRGQRADTQYF. The full variable domain, completed using reference TRBV11-3 and TRBJ2-3, is EAGVVQSPRYKIIEKKQPVAFWCNPISGHNTLYWYLQNLGQGPELLIRYENEEAVDDSQLPKDRFSAERLKGVDSTLKIQPAELGDSAVYLCASRGQRADTQYFGPGTRLTVL.

This sequence joins TRBV6-5 and TRBJ1-1, with D hard to call. V lost 0 bases to trimming and J lost 11 bases, with 13 bases between them. Germline V lookup: CDR1 MNHEY, CDR2 SVGAGI. This CDR3 has 13 amino acids. CDR3 nucleotides: TGTGCCAGCAGTTACTCGTCCGGGATGCAGGCTTTCTTT. Protein sequence: CASSYSSGMQAFF.

This chain uses TRBV2 with TRBJ2-1, with 7 positions matching TRBD1. The ends lost 3 bases at V and 2 bases at J; junction bases unmatched: 7. This CDR3 comprises 16 residues. Germline CDR1 is SNHLY and CDR2 is FYNNEI. The CDR3 loop reads CASSEADRETYNEQFF. CDR3 bases: TGTGCCAGCAGTGAGGCCGACAGGGAAACCTACAATGAGCAGTTCTTC. The whole variable domain, remainder taken from reference TRBV2 and TRBJ2-1, is EPEVTQTPSHQVTQMGQEVILRCVPISNHLYFYWYRQILGQKVEFLVSFYNNEISEKSEIFDDQFSVERPDGSNFTLKIRSTKLEDSAMYFCASSEADRETYNEQFFGPGTRLTVL.

The chain couples TRBV5-1 to TRBJ1-1, with 8 bases lining up with TRBD1. The V and J ends lost 5 bases and 0 bases, in that order; junction bases with no gene match: 6. CDR1 and CDR2 from the germline V gene are SGHRS and YFSETQ. This CDR3 is 15 amino acids long. The CDR3 DNA is TGCGCCAGCAGACAGGGGGGGGGTTTGAACACTGAAGCTTTCTTT. It is translated as CASRQGGGLNTEAFF.

In this sample, this clone turned up a few times. This chain joins TRBV5-1 and TRBJ2-1; 8 bases map to TRBD2. The germline CDR1 and CDR2 sequences are SGHRS and YFSETQ. There are 15 residues in the CDR3. After removal of 3 bases from V and 5 bases from J, the junction contained 7 bases not matched to a gene. The CDR3 DNA is TGCGCCAGCAGCTCAAGCGGGGGCGGCCACAATGAGCAGTTCTTC. It specifies CASSSSGGGHNEQFF.

This clone has only a few counts. The chain is built from TRBV27 and TRBJ1-2; perhaps TRBD1 as D (5 bases). Trimming left V 3 bases short and J 3 bases short, with 8 bases between. The CDR3 totals 13 residues. Germline lookup yields CDR1 MNHEY and CDR2 SMNVEV (reference sequence). The CDR3 spells CASSFRVDYGYTF. The CDR3 coding sequence is TGTGCCAGCAGTTTCAGGGTAGACTATGGCTACACCTTC.

This clone was observed a handful of times. The rearrangement links TRBV28 to TRBJ1-1; D unclear. V was cut by 7 bases and J by 5 bases, with 17 bases left in between. Germline V CDR1 and CDR2: MDHEN, SYDVKM. The CDR3 consists of 14 residues. The CDR3 DNA follows: TGTGCCAGCACCCACCTTACGGGTGGGACTGAAGCTTTCTTT. It encodes CASTHLTGGTEAFF.

The chain uses TRBV7-3 and TRBJ2-5, with a weak D call TRBD1 (5 bases). CDR3 length: 13 amino acids. Looked up from germline, CDR1 is SGHTA and CDR2 is FQGTGA. Trimming took off 5 bases at V and 0 bases at J, with 7 bases between the two ends. The chain's CDR3 is CASSPRDQETQYF. The DNA for the CDR3 is TGTGCCAGCAGCCCCAGGGACCAAGAGACCCAGTACTTC. Variable domain in full (rest from reference TRBV7-3 and TRBJ2-5): GAGVSQTPSNKVTEKGKYVELRCDPISGHTALYWYRQSLGQGPEFLIYFQGTGAADDSGLPNDRFFAVRPEGSVSTLKIQRTERGDSAVYLCASSPRDQETQYFGPGTRLLVL.

The chain employs TRBV29-1 and TRBJ2-3, with D perhaps matching TRBD2 (5 bases). CDR1 and CDR2 from the germline V gene are SQVTM and ANQGSEA. The V end lost 5 bases, the J end lost 6 bases, and 24 bases lay between the germline ends. This CDR3 comprises 16 residues. For the CDR3, the DNA is TGCAGCGTTACTCGACTAATAGGTCCATCGGGGGATACGCAGTATTTT. It translates to CSVTRLIGPSGDTQYF.

The V gene is TRBV7-9, the J gene TRBJ2-1; TRBD1 aligns across 8 bases. V lost 5 bases and J lost 3; bases outside the gene matches: 9. Germline V gene data show CDR1 as SEHNR and CDR2 as FQNEAQ (reference sequence). The CDR3 has 16 residues. CDR3 sequence (DNA): TGTGCCAGCAGCGAACGACAGGGGTCTTTCTACAATGAGCAGTTCTTC. This sequence encodes CASSERQGSFYNEQFF.

The chain carries TRBV28 and TRBJ2-1; 15 bases line up with TRBD2. J gave up 4 bases and V 1 base, and 5 bases lay outside the gene matches. Germline CDR1 and CDR2: MDHEN and SYDVKM. This CDR3 is 18 amino acids long. The DNA of the CDR3 is TGTGCCAGCAGTTTATTAGCGGGACTAGCGGGAGGATACAATGAGCAGTTCTTC. It specifies CASSLLAGLAGGYNEQFF.

The chain combines TRBV5-6 with TRBJ1-1; 9 bases are shared with TRBD1. Looked up from germline, CDR1 is SGHDT and CDR2 is YYEEEE. V dropped 4 bases and J dropped 7; count of bases not matched to a gene: 5. This CDR3 is 13 amino acids long. The CDR3 reads CASSPQGAGEAFF. The CDR3 DNA reads as TGTGCCAGCAGCCCACAGGGGGCGGGTGAAGCTTTCTTT.

In this sample, this clone turned up once. This chain links TRBV29-1 with TRBJ2-3, with D perhaps TRBD2 (5 bases). The germline V gene encodes CDR1 SQVTM and CDR2 ANQGSEA. The CDR3 consists of 11 residues. Trimming removed 7 bases at V and 8 bases at J, with 13 bases between. The CDR3 loop reads CSGLHGGTQYF. CDR3 sequence (DNA): TGCAGCGGCCTGCATGGAGGTACGCAGTATTTT.

The genes are TRBV27 and TRBJ2-7, with a possible D match to TRBD1 (6 bases). CDR1 and CDR2 from the germline V gene are MNHEY and SMNVEV (reference sequence). The CDR3 sequence is 12 residues long. V lost 7 bases to trimming and J lost 5 bases, with 12 bases between them. CDR3 sequence (DNA): TGTGCCAGCACAAAGGGGGTCCACGAGCAGTACTTC. As protein: CASTKGVHEQYF.

Notes on this clone: Relative to the germline gene, one junction end is altered; a read error may explain this. The rearrangement joins TRBV5-1 to TRBJ2-5; 9 positions agree with TRBD2. Germline assignment: CDR1 SGHRS and CDR2 YFSETQ. CDR3 size: 16 residues. Written as DNA, the CDR3 is TGCGCCAGCAGCTTGGGAGCGGGGGGCCTCCAAAAGACCCAGTACTTC. It translates to CASSLGAGGLQKTQYF.

The chain combines TRBV4-2 with TRBJ2-5, with 9 positions matching TRBD1. The J call may be incorrect, as the DNA end agrees better with TRBJ2-7. The CDR3 is 15 amino acids. Germline CDR1 reads LGHNA; CDR2 reads YNFKEQ. In nucleotides, the CDR3 is TGTGCCAGCAGCCAAGAGGGACAGGGTTCCTACGAGCAGTACTTC. It yields the protein CASSQEGQGSYEQYF.

The chain uses TRBV18 and TRBJ2-1, with 12 bases identical to TRBD2. The V gene's germline CDR1 is KGHSH and CDR2 LQKENI. CDR3 length: 15 residues. V shed 0 bases and J 10 bases; nucleotides not matched to a gene: 4. The CDR3 sequence: CASSPPTSGSVEQFF. The CDR3 nucleotides are TGTGCCAGCTCACCACCGACTAGCGGGAGTGTAGAGCAGTTCTTC.

Here the CDR3 reads CASSQGTGSGANVLTF. CDR3 DNA: TGCGCCAGCAGCCAAGGTACAGGGTCTGGGGCCAACGTCCTGACTTTC. The chain has TRBV4-3 and TRBJ2-6; possible D gene TRBD1, 6 bases. This CDR3 spans 16 amino acids. Per germline, CDR1 LGHNA and CDR2 YSLEER. V was clipped by 1 base and J by 1 base, with 8 bases between them.

The chain joins TRBV27 to TRBJ2-7; D gene uncertain. This CDR3 has 15 residues. Trimming took 6 bases from V and 0 from J, leaving 15 bases between them. Germline assignment: CDR1 MNHEY and CDR2 SMNVEV (reference sequence). The CDR3: CASRPPGPLSYEQYF. The CDR3 DNA is TGTGCCAGCAGACCACCGGGTCCCCTCTCCTACGAGCAGTACTTC.

V and J are TRBV28 and TRBJ2-7; 11 positions agree with TRBD2. J was trimmed by 1 base and V by 6 bases; bases with no gene match: 5. From germline, CDR1 is MDHEN and CDR2 SYDVKM. The CDR3 spans 15 residues. CDR3 sequence reads: CASSPLAGGSYEQYF. CDR3 nucleotides: TGTGCCAGCAGCCCCTTAGCGGGAGGGTCCTACGAGCAGTACTTC.

V usage is TRBV5-1 and J usage is TRBJ1-1, with D maybe TRBD1 (5 bases). Trimming removed 1 base from V and 6 bases from J, with 10 bases in between. This CDR3 comprises 13 residues. CDR1 and CDR2 (germline): SGHRS, YFSETQ. CDR3 amino acids: CASSLSGMSEAFF. In DNA, the CDR3 is TGCGCCAGCAGCTTGTCAGGGATGTCTGAAGCTTTCTTT.